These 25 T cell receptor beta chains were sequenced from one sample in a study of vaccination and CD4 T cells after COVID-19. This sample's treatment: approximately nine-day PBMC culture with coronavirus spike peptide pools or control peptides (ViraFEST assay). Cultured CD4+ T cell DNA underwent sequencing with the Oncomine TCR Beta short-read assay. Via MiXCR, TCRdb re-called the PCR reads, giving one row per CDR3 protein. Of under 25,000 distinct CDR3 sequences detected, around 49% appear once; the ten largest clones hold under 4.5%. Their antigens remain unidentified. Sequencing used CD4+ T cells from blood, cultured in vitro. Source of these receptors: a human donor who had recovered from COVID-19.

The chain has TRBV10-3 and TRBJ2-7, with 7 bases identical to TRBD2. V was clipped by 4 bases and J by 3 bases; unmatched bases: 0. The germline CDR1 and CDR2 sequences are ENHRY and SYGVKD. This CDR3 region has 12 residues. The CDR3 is CAISGGSYEQYF. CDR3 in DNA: TGTGCCATCAGTGGCGGGAGCTACGAGCAGTACTTC.

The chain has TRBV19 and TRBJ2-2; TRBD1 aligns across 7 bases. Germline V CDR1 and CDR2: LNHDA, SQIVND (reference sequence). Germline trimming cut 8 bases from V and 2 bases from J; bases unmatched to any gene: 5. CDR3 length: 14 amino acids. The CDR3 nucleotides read TGTGCCAGTCGCACAGGGGTTAACACCGGGGAGCTGTTTTTT. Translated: CASRTGVNTGELFF.

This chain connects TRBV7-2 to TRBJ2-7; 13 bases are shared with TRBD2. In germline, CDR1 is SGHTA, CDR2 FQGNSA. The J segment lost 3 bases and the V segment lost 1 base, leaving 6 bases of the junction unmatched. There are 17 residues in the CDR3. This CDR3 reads CASSLGLAGGQVYEQYF. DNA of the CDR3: TGTGCCAGCAGCTTAGGACTAGCGGGGGGCCAAGTCTACGAGCAGTACTTC.

CDR3 sequence reads: CASSPTLGQGTEAFF. In DNA form, the CDR3 reads TGTGCCAGCAGTCCCACCCTCGGACAGGGCACTGAAGCTTTCTTT. The chain combines TRBV6-2 or TRBV6-3 with TRBJ1-1, with 8 bases identical to TRBD1. The CDR3 extends over 15 amino acids. Germline trimming cut 5 bases from V and 4 bases from J; bases unmatched to any gene: 9. The V gene's germline CDR1 is MNHEY and CDR2 SVGEGT.

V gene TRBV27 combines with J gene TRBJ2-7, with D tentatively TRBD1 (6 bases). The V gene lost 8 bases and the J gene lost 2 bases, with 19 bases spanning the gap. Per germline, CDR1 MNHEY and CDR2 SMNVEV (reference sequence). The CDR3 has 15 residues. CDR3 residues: CASGETGKGAYEQYF. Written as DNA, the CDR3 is TGTGCCAGCGGGGAAACAGGGAAAGGCGCCTACGAGCAGTACTTC.

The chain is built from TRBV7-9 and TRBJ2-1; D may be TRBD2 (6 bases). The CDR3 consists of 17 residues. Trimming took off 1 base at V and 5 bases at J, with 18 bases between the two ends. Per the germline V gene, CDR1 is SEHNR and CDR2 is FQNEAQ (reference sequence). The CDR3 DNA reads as TGTGCCAGCAGCTTAGGGGGCGGGGTCCCCTTGCACAATGAGCAGTTCTTC. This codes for CASSLGGGVPLHNEQFF.

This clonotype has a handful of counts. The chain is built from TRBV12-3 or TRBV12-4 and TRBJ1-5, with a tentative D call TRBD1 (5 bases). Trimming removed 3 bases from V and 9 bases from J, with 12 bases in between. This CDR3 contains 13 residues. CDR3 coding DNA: TGTGCCAGCAGTTTTGCTGGGGGAGGGCCCCAGCATTTT. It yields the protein CASSFAGGGPQHF.

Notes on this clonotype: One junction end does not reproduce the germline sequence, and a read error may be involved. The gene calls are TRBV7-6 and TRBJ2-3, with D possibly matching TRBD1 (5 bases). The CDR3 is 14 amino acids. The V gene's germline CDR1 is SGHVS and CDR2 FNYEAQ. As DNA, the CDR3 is TGTGCTAGCAGCCGAAACAGGCCTCCAGATACGCAGTATTTT. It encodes CASSRNRPPDTQYF.

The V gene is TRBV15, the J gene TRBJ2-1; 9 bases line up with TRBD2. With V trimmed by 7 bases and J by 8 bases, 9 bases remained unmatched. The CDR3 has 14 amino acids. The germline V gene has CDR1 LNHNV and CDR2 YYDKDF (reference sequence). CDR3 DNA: TGTGCCACCACGGCCAGCGGGAGGTCGGATGAGCAGTTCTTC. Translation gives CATTASGRSDEQFF.

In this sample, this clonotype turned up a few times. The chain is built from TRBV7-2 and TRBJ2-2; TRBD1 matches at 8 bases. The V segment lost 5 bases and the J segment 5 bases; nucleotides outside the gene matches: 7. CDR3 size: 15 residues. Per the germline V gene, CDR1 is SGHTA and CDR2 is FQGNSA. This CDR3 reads CASSPRTGKTGELFF. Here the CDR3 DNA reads TGTGCCAGCAGCCCCAGGACAGGGAAGACCGGGGAGCTGTTTTTT.

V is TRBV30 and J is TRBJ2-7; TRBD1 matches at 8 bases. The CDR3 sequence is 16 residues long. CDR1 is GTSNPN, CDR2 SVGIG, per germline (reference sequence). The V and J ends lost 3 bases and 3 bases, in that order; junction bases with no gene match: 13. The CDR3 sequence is CAWRQRQGAHRYEQYF. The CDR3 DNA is TGTGCCTGGAGACAACGCCAGGGGGCGCATCGCTACGAGCAGTACTTC.

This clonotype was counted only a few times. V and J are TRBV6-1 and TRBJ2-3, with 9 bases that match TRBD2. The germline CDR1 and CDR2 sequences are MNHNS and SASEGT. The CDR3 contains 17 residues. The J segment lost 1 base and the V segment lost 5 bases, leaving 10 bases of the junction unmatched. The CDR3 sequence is CASSKRVLAGGTDTQYF. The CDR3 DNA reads TGTGCCAGCAGTAAACGGGTCTTAGCGGGGGGCACAGATACGCAGTATTTT.

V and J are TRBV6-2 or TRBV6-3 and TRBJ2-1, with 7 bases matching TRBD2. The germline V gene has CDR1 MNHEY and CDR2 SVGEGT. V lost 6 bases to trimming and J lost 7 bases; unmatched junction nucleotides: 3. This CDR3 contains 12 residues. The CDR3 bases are TGTGCCAGCAGCATGCGGGAGAATGAGCAGTTCTTC. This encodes CASSMRENEQFF.

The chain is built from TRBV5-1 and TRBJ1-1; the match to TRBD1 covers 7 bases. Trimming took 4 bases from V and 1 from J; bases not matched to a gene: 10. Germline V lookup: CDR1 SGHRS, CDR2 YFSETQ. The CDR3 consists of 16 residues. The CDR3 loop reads CASSTSGQVRNTEAFF. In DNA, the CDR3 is TGCGCCAGCAGCACGTCTGGACAGGTTCGGAACACTGAAGCTTTCTTT.

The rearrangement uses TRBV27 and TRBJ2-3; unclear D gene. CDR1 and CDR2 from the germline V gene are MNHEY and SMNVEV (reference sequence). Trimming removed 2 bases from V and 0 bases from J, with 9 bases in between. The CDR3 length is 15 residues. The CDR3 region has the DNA TGTGCCAGCAGTTTAAGATTAGCAAGCACAGATACGCAGTATTTT. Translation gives CASSLRLASTDTQYF.

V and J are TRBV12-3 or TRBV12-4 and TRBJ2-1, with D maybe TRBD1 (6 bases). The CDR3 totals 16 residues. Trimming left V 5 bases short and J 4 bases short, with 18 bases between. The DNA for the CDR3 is TGTGCCAGCAGTAAGGGCCAGTCCCAGGGGTACAATGAGCAGTTCTTC. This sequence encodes CASSKGQSQGYNEQFF.

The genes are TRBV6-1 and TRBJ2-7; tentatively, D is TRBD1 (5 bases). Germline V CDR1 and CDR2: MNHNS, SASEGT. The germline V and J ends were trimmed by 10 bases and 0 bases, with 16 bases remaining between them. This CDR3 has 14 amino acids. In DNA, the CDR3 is TGTGCCACCGAGGACACGGCACACTCCTACGAGCAGTACTTC. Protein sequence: CATEDTAHSYEQYF.

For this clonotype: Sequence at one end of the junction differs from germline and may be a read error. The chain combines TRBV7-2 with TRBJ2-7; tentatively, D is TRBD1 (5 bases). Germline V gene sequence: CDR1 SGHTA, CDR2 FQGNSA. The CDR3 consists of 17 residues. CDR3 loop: CASSQGDRTYYQAEQYF. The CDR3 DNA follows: TGCGCCAGCAGCCAAGGGGATAGAACGTACTATCAGGCCGAGCAGTACTTC.

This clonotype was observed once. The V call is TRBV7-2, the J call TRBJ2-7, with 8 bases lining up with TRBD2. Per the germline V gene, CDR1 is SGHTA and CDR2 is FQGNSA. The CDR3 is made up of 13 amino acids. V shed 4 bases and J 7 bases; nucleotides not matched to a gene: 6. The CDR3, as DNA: TGTGCCAGCAGCTCCGTCCGGGGGGGTGAGCAGTACTTC. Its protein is CASSSVRGGEQYF.

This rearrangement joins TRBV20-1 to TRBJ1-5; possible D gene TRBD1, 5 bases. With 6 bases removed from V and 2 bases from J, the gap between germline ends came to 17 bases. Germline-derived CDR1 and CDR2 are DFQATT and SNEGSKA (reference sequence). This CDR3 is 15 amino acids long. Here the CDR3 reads CSAGGAGRGNQPQHF. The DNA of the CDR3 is TGCAGTGCCGGTGGGGCAGGTAGGGGCAATCAGCCCCAGCATTTT.

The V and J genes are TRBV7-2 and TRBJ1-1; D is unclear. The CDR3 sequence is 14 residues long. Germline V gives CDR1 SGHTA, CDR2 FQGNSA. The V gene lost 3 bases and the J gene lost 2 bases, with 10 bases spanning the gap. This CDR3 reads CASSFRTGNTEAFF. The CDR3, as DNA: TGTGCCAGCAGCTTCAGGACGGGCAACACTGAAGCTTTCTTT.

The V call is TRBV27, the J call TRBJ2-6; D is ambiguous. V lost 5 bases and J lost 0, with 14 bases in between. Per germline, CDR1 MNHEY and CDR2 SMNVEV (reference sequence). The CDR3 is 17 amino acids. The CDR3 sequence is CASSHLSRNSGANVLTF. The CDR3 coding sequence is TGTGCCAGCAGTCATCTCAGCAGAAACTCTGGGGCCAACGTCCTGACTTTC.

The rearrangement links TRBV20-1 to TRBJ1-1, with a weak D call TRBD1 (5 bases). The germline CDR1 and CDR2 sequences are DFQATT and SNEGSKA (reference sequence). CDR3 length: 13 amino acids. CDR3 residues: CSVGQRMNTEAFF. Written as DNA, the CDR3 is TGCAGCGTGGGGCAGAGAATGAACACTGAAGCTTTCTTT.

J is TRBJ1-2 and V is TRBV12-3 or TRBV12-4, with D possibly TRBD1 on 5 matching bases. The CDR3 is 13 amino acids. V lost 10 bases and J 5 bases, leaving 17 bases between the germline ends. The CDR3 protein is CATSPGGGYGYTF. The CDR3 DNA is TGTGCCACCTCCCCTGGGGGGGGGTATGGCTACACCTTC.

The CDR3 protein is CASSKDLYEQYF. CDR3 bases: TGTGCCAGCAGTAAGGACCTCTACGAGCAGTACTTC. The genes are TRBV12-3 or TRBV12-4 and TRBJ2-7; no firm D call. V was clipped by 5 bases and J by 3 bases, with 8 bases between them. CDR3 size: 12 residues.